This T cell receptor (beta chain) emerged from a study of shared clonotypes between healthy human individuals (dated by TCRdb to about 2020). Regarding the research as a whole: A few men and two women, aged 18 to 49 years, made up the cohort. For each donor, CD4 naive and CD4 memory were each given three plates, CD8 naive was given two plates, and CD8 memory was given one plate. Blood TCR repertoires of a handful of healthy adults were deeply sequenced to estimate repertoire size and the extent of clonotype sharing between individuals. Different laboratories and diverse techniques were used to prepare libraries and sequence TCR repertoires, to increase sequencing depth and limit assay-specific biases. Leukapheresis yielded between about 0.8 and 9.5 billion PBMCs per donor. Results the study describes overall, beyond this receptor: Compared with non-shared clonotypes, the clonotypes found in all four sorted-subset donors had higher generation probabilities. Rarefaction of sorted-subset datasets indicated incomplete sequencing despite the large sequencing depth. Estimated clonotype richness was generally larger for naive than for memory subsets. Only blood was sampled, and tissue TCR repertoires likely differ from those in blood. The genetic and exposure-history diversity represented was limited by the small number of donors. Pairwise subsampling indicated that sequencing depth was expected to affect the degree of clonotype sharing among donors. Across four donors, roughly 5% of naive CD4, roughly 3.5% of naive CD8, under 2.5% of memory CD4, and approximately 0.4% of memory CD8 clonotypes were shared.

Regarding this clone: Its antigen is unknown. One base away there is no much larger clone; base qualities are not given.

The germline V and J ends show losses of 6 bases and 8 bases respectively, and no gene match explains 7 bases of the junction. The germline V gene provides CDR1 MNHEY and CDR2 SVGAGI. From its cysteine to its phenylalanine, the CDR3 spans 15 amino acids. This entry keeps only the CDR3 DNA: 45 bases, framed from base 1. Using the deep immunoSEQ assay, TCR CDR3 regions were amplified from genomic DNA by multiplex PCR. Extracted genomic DNA from each cell subset was spread evenly across all wells of several immunoSEQ 96-well plates, with each plate serving as a replicate. For sorted subsets, about 0.2 ug genomic DNA, equal to about 30,000 T cell genomes, was loaded into each replicate PCR. Purified libraries were quantified with a Qubit 3.0 fluorometer, sized on a Bioanalyzer 2100, and re-quantified with the KAPA Library Quantification kit. Each immunoSEQ 96-well plate was sequenced on its own single-read 150-cycle Illumina NextSeq 550 flow cell. The paper's data handling went like this. Because the immunoSEQ output included only junctional sequences and no quality scores, the filtering could not be the same as the filtering used for full-length reads. To assign V/J genes and CDR3, sequences were annotated using PyIR, a Python wrapper for IgBLAST v1.9, with IMGT germline references. Reads were removed for weak V/J assignments (E-value above 1e-6), missing CDR3, stop codons, out-of-frame junctions, or ambiguous translated residues. V3J clonotypes were defined as sequences sharing the same inferred V gene, J gene, and CDR3 amino acid sequence. To compute the percentage overlap between repertoires, the number of shared unique clonotypes was divided by the size of the smaller repertoire. RTK rarefaction, the Chao1 estimator, and Recon v2.1 estimates of unobserved clonotypes were used to assess repertoire richness. Generation probabilities were computed with OLGA for all TCRbeta clonotypes obtained by the gDNA method from four donors. What TCRdb holds here is the immuneACCESS table cut down to in-frame rearrangements. Part of the clones is not present; checked against another copy, under half of the missing clones reflect an unresolved V gene, and the others are unexplained. The V and J calls and clone size were taken over from that table, and D and trimming were inferred from the DNA. The sample table shows more than 2,000,000 clones, and approximately 95% are seen once. The ten most abundant clones make up roughly 0.36% of the sample.

Donors were healthy HIV-negative adults with no recently reported acute infections or vaccinations. Every donor was a Caucasian adult living in Nashville, Tennessee, USA. CD4+ T cells were enriched through magnetic negative selection, after which naive cells were positively selected on CD45RA and the remaining negative fraction served as the memory subset. Blood was collected by leukapheresis, and PBMCs were isolated by Ficoll-Histopaque density gradient centrifugation and then cryopreserved in liquid nitrogen vapor phase. Purity and quantity of every magnetically sorted T cell population were checked by analytical flow cytometry. Genomic DNA was isolated from every sorted fraction and measured by UV absorbance on a Nanodrop 2000c.

The sequence is built from TRBV6-5 and TRBJ1-6, and 10 junction bases match TRBD1. The sequence derives from a man aged 18 to 29 in good health. Some clones in this sample may be carry-over from other donors' samples. Sequencing was done on a sample of naive CD4+ T cells from PBMCs. Reading the label with the study, this specimen's cell subset or site is: CD45RA+ positively selected. CDR3 reads: CASSEGTGAHSPLHF. The nucleotide sequence reads TGTGCCAGCAGCGAGGGGACAGGGGCTCATTCACCCCTCCACTTT.